Sequencing of this TCR beta chain was carried out in a study of T cells in localized non-small cell lung cancer (dated by TCRdb to about 2020). With regard to the full study: Comparing tumors with uninvolved tumor-adjacent lungs, the study looked at the T cell repertoires of roughly 250 patients with early-stage NSCLC. The cohort comprised 200 to 300 treatment-naïve NSCLC patients with resected, localized lung tumors. A mean age of approximately 66 years was recorded for the NSCLC patients, of whom roughly 130 were male and 100 to 110 were female. General findings and caveats noted by the study authors: Since the design was exploratory, TCR variables were selected using unadjusted p-values with no false-discovery rate correction. Longer overall survival was associated with higher blood T cell density, whereas shorter survival was associated with higher adjacent-lung clonality. Uninvolved tumor-adjacent lung showed the highest T cell clonality, higher than tumor, which suggests more focused antigenic responses in the uninvolved tumor-adjacent lung. A median of around 50 of the top 100 tumor clones turned up in the paired uninvolved adjacent lung, and approximately 30 of those clones also ranked among the top 100 of that same adjacent lung. Multi-region tumor sequencing was not performed, so intratumor heterogeneity could not be excluded.

About this clone itself: Which antigen it targets is not known. Nothing much larger sits one base from this clone, and base qualities are not available.

Between the V and J ends, shortened by 1 base and 0 bases respectively, the junction contains 7 bases. The CDR3 covers 16 residues, taking in both the cysteine and the phenylalanine. This entry keeps only the CDR3 DNA: 48 bases, framed from base 1. The germline V gene sets CDR1 to MGHRA and CDR2 to YSYEKL. At diagnosis, tumor, uninvolved tumor-adjacent lung and peripheral blood were collected and then preserved as a mix of FFPE and fresh-frozen material. Blood samples were analyzed as peripheral blood mononuclear cells for TCR repertoire profiling. TCR beta CDR3 regions were sequenced from DNA using the immunoSEQ Assay. Per the authors' processing: To compute T cell density, TCR beta template counts were normalized to usable DNA, which was estimated by amplifying housekeeping genes. The preseqR package was used to estimate richness by extrapolating to 400,000 templates for PBMC samples and to 120,000 templates for tissue samples. Clonality was calculated as one minus Pielou's evenness. Tissue-enriched TCRs were identified through differential abundance testing performed on productive amino-acid clonotypes, with a minimum total count of 5 and an alpha of 0.1. The Jaccard Index and the Morisita Overlap Index were used to quantify repertoire overlap between compartments. TCR beta CDR3s were clustered by GLIPH together with public tetramer-defined viral CDR3s, and at least three viral sequences plus V-gene enrichment were required for viral motifs. Not all clones reach the TCRdb copy of this immuneACCESS table, which keeps in-frame sequences only. Checked studies attribute under half of the gap to unresolved V genes and leave the rest unexplained. V and J calls and clone size are given by that table; D and trimming were obtained from the DNA. The table for this sample lists 45,000 to 50,000 clones; around 87% of them were counted only once. Of the sample, over 2% falls within the top ten clones.

This chain joins TRBV4-1 to TRBJ2-6; the D gene is perhaps TRBD2, on 6 matching bases. The sequence came from a man aged 35-75 years with stage II lung adenocarcinoma. The material sequenced was PBMCs, taken before any cancer treatment. The nucleotides read TGCGCCAGCAGCCAAGGGGGGGTCTCTGGGGCCAACGTCCTGACTTTC. Translated, this gives CASSQGGVSGANVLTF.